The T cell receptor (beta chain) under discussion was sequenced for a study of cytomegalovirus exposure and HLA in healthy donors. PCR primers comprised 60 Vbeta and 13 Jbeta primers. TCRdb's copy holds only in-frame clones and misses some; the assay was immunoSEQ multiplex PCR. The data contain 140,000 or so clones, approximately 72% of them seen just once; the ten biggest clones take up roughly 2.1%. The clonotype was recovered from a middle-aged man in good health and CMV-seronegative. Input material: PBMCs.

The DNA of the CDR3 is TGTGCCAGCAGACCCGACAGAGGCTACTATGGCTACACCTTC. Amino acid sequence: CASRPDRGYYGYTF. The V call is TRBV5-4, the J call TRBJ1-2, with a tentative D call TRBD1 (5 bases). This CDR3 region has 14 residues. Germline assignment: CDR1 SGHNT and CDR2 YYREEE (reference sequence). V was pared by 5 bases and J by 3 bases, with 14 bases between.